A selection of T cell receptor beta chains follows, all from one sample in a study of blood T cell repertoires in COVID-19. Here immunoSEQ multiplex PCR was the method, and the copy in TCRdb shows in-frame clones only, minus some. The data show 200,000 to 250,000 clones, about four fifths seen once. Sequencing was performed on PBMCs or T cells enriched from blood (not recorded which). Every receptor here comes from a woman in her 40s with acute COVID-19. CDR3s include the opening cysteine and the closing phenylalanine or tryptophan. A D gene is named only where the DNA matches it firmly. Some rows mark clone size as missing; the rest say once, few, many or name a class of expanded clone.

size	V	J	D	DNA	CDR3
.	TRBV28	TRBJ1-4	.	TGTGCCAGCAGTGCCCCCCCGGGGGGGGGCGATGAAAAACTGTTTTTT	CASSAPPGGGDEKLFF
few	TRBV7-9	TRBJ2-7	TRBD1	TGTGCCAGCAGCCGACGGGACAGTCCCTACGAGCAGTACTTC	CASSRRDSPYEQYF
.	TRBV18	TRBJ2-5	.	TGTGCCAGCTCACTCAGGGGCAATCAAGAGACCCAGTACTTC	CASSLRGNQETQYF
.	TRBV14	TRBJ2-5	TRBD2	TGTGCCAGCAGCCAAGGGAAACTAGCGGGATTACGAGAGACCCAGTACTTC	CASSQGKLAGLRETQYF
few	TRBV6-5	TRBJ1-3	TRBD1	TGTGCCAGCAGTTATCTGGGACAGGGAAACACCATATATTTT	CASSYLGQGNTIYF
few	TRBV27	TRBJ1-2	.	TGTGCCAGCAGTTTACGGGGGGCGCAGGGCTACACCTTC	CASSLRGAQGYTF
.	TRBV7-8	TRBJ2-1	TRBD2	TGTGCCAGCAGCTCTGGGACTAGCGGGAGGCCGAACAATGAGCAGTTCTTC	CASSSGTSGRPNNEQFF
.	TRBV23-1	TRBJ1-4	TRBD1	TGCGCCAGCAGTCAATCTGCGGGACAGGGGGCTGAAAAACTGTTTTTT	CASSQSAGQGAEKLFF
.	TRBV7-9	TRBJ2-3	TRBD2	TGTGCCAGCAGCACCGAGACTAGCGGGAGATCAGATACGCAGTATTTT	CASSTETSGRSDTQYF
.	TRBV2	TRBJ2-1	.	TGTGCCAGCAGTGATGTGACAGCGAATGAGCAGTTCTTC	CASSDVTANEQFF
.	TRBV7-3	TRBJ2-3	.	TGTGCCAGCAGCTTTAAATTAGGGGGCACAGATACGCAGTATTTT	CASSFKLGGTDTQYF
.	TRBV11-2	TRBJ1-1	.	TGTGCCAGCAGCCCGGACATACCGAACACTGAAGCTTTCTTT	CASSPDIPNTEAFF
once	TRBV27	TRBJ2-7	TRBD1	TGTGCCAGATGCCTCAGGGGGCCCTACGAGCAGTACTTC	CARCLRGPYEQYF
.	TRBV7-8	TRBJ2-7	TRBD1	TGTGCCAGCAGCCCCCACGGGACAGGGGGCTACGAGCAGTACTTC	CASSPHGTGGYEQYF
.	TRBV2	TRBJ1-3	.	TGTGCCAGCAGTGAAGCGCTTCCAGGGACACCCCTCGGAGCTGGAAACACCATATATTTT	CASSEALPGTPLGAGNTIYF
.	TRBV5-1	TRBJ2-5	TRBD1	TGCGCCAGCAGCTTTCAGGGGGCGCCGGAAGAGACCCAGTACTTC	CASSFQGAPEETQYF
.	TRBV27	TRBJ2-1	.	TGTGCCAGCAGTTCATCCGGGAGACCCGAGCAGTTCTTC	CASSSSGRPEQFF
.	TRBV18	TRBJ2-7	.	TGTGCCAGCTCACTTTCACTTACAGGGTTGCACGAGCAGTACTTC	CASSLSLTGLHEQYF
.	TRBV5-1	TRBJ1-1	.	TGCGCCAGCAGCCAGGACACAAACACTGAAGCTTTCTTT	CASSQDTNTEAFF
.	TRBV5-1	TRBJ1-1	.	TGCGCCAGCATCGCCGACATAAACACTGAAGCTTTCTTT	CASIADINTEAFF
.	TRBV19	TRBJ2-1	.	TGTGCCAGTAGTCGGACTCTTCTCAATGAGCAGTTCTTC	CASSRTLLNEQFF
.	TRBV6-6	TRBJ1-6	.	TGTGCCAGCAGCCTCAATGGACAGAGAAATTCACCCCTCCACTTT	CASSLNGQRNSPLHF
.	TRBV19	TRBJ2-5	TRBD2	TGTGCCAGTAGTACGGGACTAGCAGGGGGAGAGACCCAGTACTTC	CASSTGLAGGETQYF
.	TRBV3-1/TRBV3-2	TRBJ2-7	.	TGTGCCAGCAGCCGAATGGGGGCTCACGAGCAGTACTTC	CASSRMGAHEQYF
once	TRBV2	TRBJ1-5	TRBD1	TGTGCCAGCAGTGATTATGAGGGGGGACAGGGTCAGCCCCAGCATTTT	CASSDYEGGQGQPQHF
.	TRBV21-1	TRBJ1-5	.	TGTGCCAGCAGCAAAGACAGGCGCAATCAGCCCCAGCATTTT	CASSKDRRNQPQHF
.	TRBV6-1	TRBJ1-4	TRBD1	TGTGCCAGCAGTGAAGCCGGGACAGGGTATGAAAAACTGTTTTTT	CASSEAGTGYEKLFF
.	TRBV4-3	TRBJ1-2	.	TGCGCCAGCAGCCAAGACGGCGGAGATGGCTACACCTTC	CASSQDGGDGYTF